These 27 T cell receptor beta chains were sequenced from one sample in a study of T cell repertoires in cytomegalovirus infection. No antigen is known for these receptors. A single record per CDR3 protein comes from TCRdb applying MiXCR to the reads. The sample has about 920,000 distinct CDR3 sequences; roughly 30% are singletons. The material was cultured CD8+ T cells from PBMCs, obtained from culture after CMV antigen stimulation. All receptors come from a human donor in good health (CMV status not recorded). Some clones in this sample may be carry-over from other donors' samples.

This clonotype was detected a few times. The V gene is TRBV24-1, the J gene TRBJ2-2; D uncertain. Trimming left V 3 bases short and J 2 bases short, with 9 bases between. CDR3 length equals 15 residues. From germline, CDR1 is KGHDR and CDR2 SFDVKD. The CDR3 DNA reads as TGTGCCACCAGTGATACCGACGTAAACACCGGGGAGCTGTTTTTT. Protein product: CATSDTDVNTGELFF.

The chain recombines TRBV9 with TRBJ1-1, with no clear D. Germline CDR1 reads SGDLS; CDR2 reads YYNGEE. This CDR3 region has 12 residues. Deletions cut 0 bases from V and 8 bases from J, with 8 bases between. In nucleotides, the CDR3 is TGTGCCAGCAGCGTAGATACCGGGGAAGCTTTCTTT. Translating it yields CASSVDTGEAFF.

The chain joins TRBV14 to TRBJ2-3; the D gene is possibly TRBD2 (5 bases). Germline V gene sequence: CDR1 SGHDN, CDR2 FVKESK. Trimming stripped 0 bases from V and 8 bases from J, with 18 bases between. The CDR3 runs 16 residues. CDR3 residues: CASSQDSSGFWGTQYF. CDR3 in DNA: TGTGCCAGCAGCCAAGATTCGTCGGGGTTCTGGGGTACGCAGTATTTT.

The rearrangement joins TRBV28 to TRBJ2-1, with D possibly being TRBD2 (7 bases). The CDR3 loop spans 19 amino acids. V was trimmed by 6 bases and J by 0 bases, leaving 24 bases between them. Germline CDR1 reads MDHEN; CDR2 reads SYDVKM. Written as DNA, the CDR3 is TGTGCCAGCAGCCCCGACCGGCTGGTGAGGGGGGGCTCCTACAATGAGCAGTTCTTC. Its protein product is CASSPDRLVRGGSYNEQFF.

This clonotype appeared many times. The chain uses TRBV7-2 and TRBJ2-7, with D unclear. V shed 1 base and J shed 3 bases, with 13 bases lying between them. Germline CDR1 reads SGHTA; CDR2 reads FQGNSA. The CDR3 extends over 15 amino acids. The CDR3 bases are TGTGCCAGCAGCTTAGGATTGGGAAGTGGCTACGAGCAGTACGTC. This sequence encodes CASSLGLGSGYEQYV.

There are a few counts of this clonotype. The CDR3 region is CASTSGPGRDQPQHF. The CDR3 bases are TGTGCCAGCACCTCTGGGCCAGGGCGAGATCAGCCCCAGCATTTT. The chain combines TRBV6-6 with TRBJ1-5, with a weak D call TRBD1 (5 bases). Trimming removed 7 bases at V and 5 bases at J, with 18 bases between. The CDR3 is made up of 15 amino acids. Germline V gene lookup returns CDR1 MNHNY and CDR2 SVGAGI (reference sequence).

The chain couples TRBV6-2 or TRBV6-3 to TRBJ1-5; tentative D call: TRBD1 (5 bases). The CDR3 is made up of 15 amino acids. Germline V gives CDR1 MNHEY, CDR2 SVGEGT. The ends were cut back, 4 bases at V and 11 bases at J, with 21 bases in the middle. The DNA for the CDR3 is TGTGCCAGCAGTTTGGGCGGGGCTCCCCTATCGGCCCAGCATTTT. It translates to CASSLGGAPLSAQHF.

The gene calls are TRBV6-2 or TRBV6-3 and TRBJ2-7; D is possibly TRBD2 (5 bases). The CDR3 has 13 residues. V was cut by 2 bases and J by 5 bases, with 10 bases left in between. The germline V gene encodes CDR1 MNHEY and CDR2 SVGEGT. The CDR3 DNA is TGTGCCAGCAGTTACGGTATCGGGGACGAGCAGTACGTC. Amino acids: CASSYGIGDEQYV.

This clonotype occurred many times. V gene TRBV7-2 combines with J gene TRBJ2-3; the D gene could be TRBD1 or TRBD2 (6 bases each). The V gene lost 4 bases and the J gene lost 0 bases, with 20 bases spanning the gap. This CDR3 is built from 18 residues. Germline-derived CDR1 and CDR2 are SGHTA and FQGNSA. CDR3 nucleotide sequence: TGTGCCAGCAGCTGGTTCCCGACAGGAGGGCTTAGCACAGATACGCAGTATTTT. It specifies CASSWFPTGGLSTDTQYF. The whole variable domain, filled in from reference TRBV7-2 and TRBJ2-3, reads GAGVSQSPSNKVTEKGKDVELRCDPISGHTALYWYRQSLGQGLEFLIYFQGNSAPDKSGLPSDRFSAERTGGSVSTLTIQRTQQEDSAVYLCASSWFPTGGLSTDTQYFGPGTRLTVL.

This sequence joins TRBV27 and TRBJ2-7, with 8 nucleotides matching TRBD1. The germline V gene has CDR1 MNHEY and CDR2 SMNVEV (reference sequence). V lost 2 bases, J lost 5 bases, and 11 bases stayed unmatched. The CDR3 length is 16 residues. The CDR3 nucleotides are TGTGCCAGCAGTTTAACACCGGGACAGGCCCTAGACGAGCAGTACTTC. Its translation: CASSLTPGQALDEQYF.

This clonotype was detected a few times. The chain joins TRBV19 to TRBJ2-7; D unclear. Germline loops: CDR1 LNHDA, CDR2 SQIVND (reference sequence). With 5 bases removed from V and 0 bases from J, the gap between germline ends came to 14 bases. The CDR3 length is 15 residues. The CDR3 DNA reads TGTGCCAGTAGTCCCTCCCGGTACCTCTCCTACGAGCAGTACTTC. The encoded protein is CASSPSRYLSYEQYF.

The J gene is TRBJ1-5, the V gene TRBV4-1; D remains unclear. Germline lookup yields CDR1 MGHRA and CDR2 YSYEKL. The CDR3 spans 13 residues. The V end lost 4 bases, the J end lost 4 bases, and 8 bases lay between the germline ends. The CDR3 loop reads CASSPMLNQPQHF. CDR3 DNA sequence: TGCGCCAGCAGCCCGATGCTTAATCAGCCCCAGCATTTT.

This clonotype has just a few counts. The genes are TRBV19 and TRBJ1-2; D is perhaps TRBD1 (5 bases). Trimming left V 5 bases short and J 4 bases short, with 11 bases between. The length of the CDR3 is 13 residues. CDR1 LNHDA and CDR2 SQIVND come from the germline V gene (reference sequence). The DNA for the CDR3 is TGTGCCAGTAGTGGGGACCTAGGCTATGGCTACACCTTC. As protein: CASSGDLGYGYTF.

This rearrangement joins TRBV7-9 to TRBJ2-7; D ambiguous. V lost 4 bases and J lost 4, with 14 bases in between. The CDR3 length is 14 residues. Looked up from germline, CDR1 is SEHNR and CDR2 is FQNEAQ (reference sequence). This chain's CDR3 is CASSSPRWGYEQYV. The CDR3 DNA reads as TGTGCCAGCAGCTCCCCAAGATGGGGTTACGAGCAGTACGTC.

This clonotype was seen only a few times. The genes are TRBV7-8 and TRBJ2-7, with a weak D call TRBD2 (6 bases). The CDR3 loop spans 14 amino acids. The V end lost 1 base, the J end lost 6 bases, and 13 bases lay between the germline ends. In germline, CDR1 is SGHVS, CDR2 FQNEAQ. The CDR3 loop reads CASSLVRLGTEQYV. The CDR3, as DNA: TGTGCCAGCAGCTTAGTCAGACTAGGAACCGAGCAGTACGTC.

CDR3 DNA sequence: TGTGCCAGCAGAGGCTTAGCGGGGGATCCCTACGAGCAGTACTTC. This translates into CASRGLAGDPYEQYF. The rearrangement uses TRBV12-3 or TRBV12-4 and TRBJ2-7, with TRBD2 identical over 9 bases. The CDR3 is 15 amino acids. The junction had 8 bases not matched to a gene; V was cut back by 6 bases and J by 2 bases.

CDR3 sequence (DNA): TGTGCCACCAGTGATCTCTACAGCGAGCAGCCCCAGCATTTT. Translating it yields CATSDLYSEQPQHF. The V call is TRBV24-1, the J call TRBJ1-5; no clear D. CDR3 length: 14 amino acids. Germline loops: CDR1 KGHDR, CDR2 SFDVKD. Trimming removed 3 bases from V and 7 bases from J, with 12 bases in between.

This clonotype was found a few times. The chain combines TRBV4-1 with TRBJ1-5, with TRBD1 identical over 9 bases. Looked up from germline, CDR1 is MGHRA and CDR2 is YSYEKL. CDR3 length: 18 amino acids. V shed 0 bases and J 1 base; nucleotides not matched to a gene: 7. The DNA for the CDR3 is TGCGCCAGCAGCCAAGAAGGGGGGACAGGGACCAGCAATCAGCCCCAGCATTTT. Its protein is CASSQEGGTGTSNQPQHF.

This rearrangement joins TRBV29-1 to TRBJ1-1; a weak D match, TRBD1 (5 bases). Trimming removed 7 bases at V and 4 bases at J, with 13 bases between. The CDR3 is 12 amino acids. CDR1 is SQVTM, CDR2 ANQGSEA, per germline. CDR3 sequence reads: CSAVTATTEAFF. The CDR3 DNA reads TGCAGCGCCGTGACAGCCACCACTGAAGCTTTCTTT. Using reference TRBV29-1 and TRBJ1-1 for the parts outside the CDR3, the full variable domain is SAVISQKPSRDICQRGTSLTIQCQVDSQVTMMFWYRQQPGQSLTLIATANQGSEATYESGFVIDKFPISRPNLTFSTLTVSNMSPEDSSIYLCSAVTATTEAFFGQGTRLTVV.

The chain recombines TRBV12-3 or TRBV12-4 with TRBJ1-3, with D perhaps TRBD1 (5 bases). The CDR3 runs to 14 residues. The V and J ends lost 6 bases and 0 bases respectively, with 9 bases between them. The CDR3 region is CASRSGASGNTIYF. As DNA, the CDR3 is TGTGCCAGCAGGTCCGGGGCCTCTGGAAACACCATATATTTT.

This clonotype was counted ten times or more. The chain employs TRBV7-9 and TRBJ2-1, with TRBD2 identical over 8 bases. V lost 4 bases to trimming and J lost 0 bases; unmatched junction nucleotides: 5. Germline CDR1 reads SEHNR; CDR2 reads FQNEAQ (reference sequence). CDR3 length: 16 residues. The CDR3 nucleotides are TGTGCCAGCAGCTCAGCGGGGGCGGTCTCCTACAATGAGCAGTTCTTC. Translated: CASSSAGAVSYNEQFF.

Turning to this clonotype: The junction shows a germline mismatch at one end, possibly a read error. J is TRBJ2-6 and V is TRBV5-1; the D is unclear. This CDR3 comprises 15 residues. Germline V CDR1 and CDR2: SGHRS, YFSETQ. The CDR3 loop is CASSLKHPGANVLTF. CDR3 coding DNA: TGCGCCAGCAGCTTGAAACACCCTGGAGCCAACGTCCTGACTTTC.

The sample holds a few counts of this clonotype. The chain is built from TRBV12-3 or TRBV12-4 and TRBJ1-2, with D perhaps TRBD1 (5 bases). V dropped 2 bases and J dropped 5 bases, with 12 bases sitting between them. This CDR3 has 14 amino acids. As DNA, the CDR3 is TGTGCCAGCAGTTTACCGGGGACGGGTTATGGCTACACCTTC. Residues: CASSLPGTGYGYTF.

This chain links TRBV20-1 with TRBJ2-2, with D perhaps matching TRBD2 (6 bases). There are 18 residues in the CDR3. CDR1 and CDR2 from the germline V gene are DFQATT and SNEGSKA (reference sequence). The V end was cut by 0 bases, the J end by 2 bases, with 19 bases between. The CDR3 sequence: CSARDWGGRMGNTGELFF. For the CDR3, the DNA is TGCAGTGCTAGAGATTGGGGAGGACGGATGGGAAACACCGGGGAGCTGTTTTTT.

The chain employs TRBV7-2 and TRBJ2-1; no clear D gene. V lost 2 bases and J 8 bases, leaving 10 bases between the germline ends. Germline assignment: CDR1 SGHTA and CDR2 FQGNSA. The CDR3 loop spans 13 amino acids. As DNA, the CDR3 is TGTGCCAGCAGCTTAAATCCTGGGGATGAGCAGTTCTTC. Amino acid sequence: CASSLNPGDEQFF.

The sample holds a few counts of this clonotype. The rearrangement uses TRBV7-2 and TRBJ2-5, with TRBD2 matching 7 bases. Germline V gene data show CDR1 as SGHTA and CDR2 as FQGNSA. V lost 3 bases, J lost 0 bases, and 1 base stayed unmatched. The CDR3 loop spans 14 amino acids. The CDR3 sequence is CASSFTSDQETQYF. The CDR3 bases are TGTGCCAGCAGCTTTACTAGCGACCAAGAGACCCAGTACTTC.

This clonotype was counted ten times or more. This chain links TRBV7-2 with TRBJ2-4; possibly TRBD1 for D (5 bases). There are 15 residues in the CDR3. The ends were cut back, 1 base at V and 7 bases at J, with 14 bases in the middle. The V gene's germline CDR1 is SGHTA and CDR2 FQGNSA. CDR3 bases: TGTGCCAGCAGCTTAGGGGCAGGGTTGAGGAACATTCAGTACTTC. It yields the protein CASSLGAGLRNIQYF.